The sequence of this T cell receptor (beta chain) was determined in a study of blood T cells in healthy people across ages. A second PCR, run for roughly 7 to 12 cycles, used a sample-barcoded 5' primer plus a J-beta primer mix. TCRdb reprocessed the 5' RACE reads via MiXCR and lists one record per CDR3 protein. The sample lists about 650,000 distinct CDR3 sequences; approximately 31% were seen once. Overall study results and limits: Long-lived donors exceeded aged donors in naive CD4+ cells and diversity. As naive T cell percentage varied, TCR beta diversity correlated strongly with it. Leaving the PBMCs unsorted stopped any conclusive comparison of naive versus antigen-experienced cells.

Between the trimmed V and J ends, which lost 6 bases and 2 bases, there was a span of 20 bases. CDR3 length equals 17 residues. In germline, CDR1 is MNHNY, CDR2 SVGAGI (reference sequence). This clonotype was found a few times. Its antigen is as yet unknown. Aged about 6 to 90, donors were systemically healthy Caucasians from Russia. The sequence derives from a woman of 80 years or more in good health. The source material was blood. The chain carries TRBV6-6 and TRBJ1-5; the D gene is possibly TRBD1 (5 bases). This CDR3 is CASRPTVGALGNQPQHF. The CDR3 DNA reads as TGTGCCAGCAGGCCCACTGTTGGGGCATTAGGCAATCAGCCCCAGCATTTT.